Listed below are T cell receptor beta chains from one sample, sequenced in a study of cytotoxic CD8 clonotypes in ibrutinib-treated CLL. Assay used: immunoSEQ multiplex PCR; TCRdb lists only in-frame clones, some missing. The table lists some 200,000 clones, approximately 68% of them singletons. This material consisted of PBMCs, taken after 24 months of ibrutinib treatment. These receptors were collected from a human donor with chronic lymphocytic leukemia. The CDR3 runs from the conserved cysteine through the conserved F or W. D genes are given only for firm matches. Expanded clones are given a class, and other clones once, few, many or no size at all.

clone_size: NA; v_call: TRBV25-1; j_call: TRBJ2-2; d_call: TRBD2; cdr3_aa: CASSGRASGDTGELFF; cdr3_nt: TGTGCCAGCAGTGGTCGGGCTAGCGGGGACACCGGGGAGCTGTTTTTT
clone_size: NA; v_call: TRBV4-3; j_call: TRBJ2-1; d_call: TRBD2; cdr3_aa: CASSQGLAGGNEQFF; cdr3_nt: TGCGCCAGCAGCCAAGGGCTAGCGGGCGGGAATGAGCAGTTCTTC
clone_size: NA; v_call: TRBV5-4; j_call: TRBJ2-3; d_call: NA; cdr3_aa: CASSLPEIRDTQYF; cdr3_nt: TGTGCCAGCAGCTTGCCGGAGATTCGGGATACGCAGTATTTT
clone_size: NA; v_call: TRBV25-1; j_call: TRBJ2-2; d_call: NA; cdr3_aa: CASSDTGTTIPGELFF; cdr3_nt: TGTGCCAGCAGTGATACCGGGACGACGATCCCCGGGGAGCTGTTTTTT
clone_size: few; v_call: TRBV30; j_call: TRBJ2-3; d_call: NA; cdr3_aa: CAWSVRSDTQYF; cdr3_nt: TGTGCCTGGAGTGTACGGTCAGATACGCAGTATTTT
clone_size: once; v_call: TRBV7-2; j_call: TRBJ2-7; d_call: NA; cdr3_aa: CASSSGQSYEQYF; cdr3_nt: TGTGCCAGCAGTTCCGGACAAAGCTACGAGCAGTACTTC
clone_size: NA; v_call: TRBV7-9; j_call: TRBJ1-1; d_call: NA; cdr3_aa: CASSLTPVRGYTEAFF; cdr3_nt: TGTGCCAGCAGCTTAACCCCGGTGAGGGGTTATACTGAAGCTTTCTTT
clone_size: NA; v_call: TRBV9; j_call: TRBJ2-1; d_call: NA; cdr3_aa: CASSVDGREQFF; cdr3_nt: TGTGCCAGCAGCGTAGATGGAAGGGAGCAGTTCTTC
clone_size: NA; v_call: TRBV28; j_call: TRBJ2-7; d_call: NA; cdr3_aa: CASSSATTFSNYEQYF; cdr3_nt: TGTGCCAGCAGTTCCGCCACTACCTTCTCCAACTACGAGCAGTACTTC
clone_size: NA; v_call: TRBV7-3; j_call: TRBJ2-5; d_call: NA; cdr3_aa: CASSRIGETQYF; cdr3_nt: TGTGCCAGCAGCCGCATCGGTGAGACCCAGTACTTC
clone_size: NA; v_call: TRBV15; j_call: TRBJ1-4; d_call: NA; cdr3_aa: CATSRDSSEKLFF; cdr3_nt: TGTGCCACCAGCAGGGACTCTAGTGAAAAACTGTTTTTT
clone_size: NA; v_call: TRBV7-9; j_call: TRBJ2-3; d_call: NA; cdr3_aa: CASSSRGSDTQYF; cdr3_nt: TGTGCCAGCAGCTCCAGGGGTTCAGATACGCAGTATTTT
clone_size: NA; v_call: TRBV5-1; j_call: TRBJ2-3; d_call: NA; cdr3_aa: CASRGGQLTDTQYF; cdr3_nt: TGCGCCAGCAGGGGAGGACAACTCACAGATACGCAGTATTTT
clone_size: few; v_call: TRBV30; j_call: TRBJ1-1; d_call: TRBD1; cdr3_aa: CALDRGSTEAFF; cdr3_nt: TGTGCCTTGGACAGGGGGAGCACTGAAGCTTTCTTT
clone_size: NA; v_call: TRBV5-4; j_call: TRBJ2-3; d_call: NA; cdr3_aa: CASSLAAGKGTDTQYF; cdr3_nt: TGTGCCAGCAGCTTGGCGGCGGGAAAGGGCACAGATACGCAGTATTTT
clone_size: NA; v_call: TRBV15; j_call: TRBJ2-1; d_call: TRBD2; cdr3_aa: CATSRVGLAGFNEQFF; cdr3_nt: TGTGCCACCAGCAGAGTTGGACTAGCGGGATTCAATGAGCAGTTCTTC
clone_size: NA; v_call: TRBV30; j_call: TRBJ2-6; d_call: NA; cdr3_aa: CAWSVWGGANVLTF; cdr3_nt: TGTGCCTGGAGTGTCTGGGGTGGGGCCAACGTCCTGACTTTC
clone_size: NA; v_call: TRBV14; j_call: TRBJ1-2; d_call: NA; cdr3_aa: CASSQKPGNYGYTF; cdr3_nt: TGTGCCAGCAGCCAAAAACCAGGGAACTATGGCTACACCTTC
clone_size: few; v_call: TRBV27; j_call: TRBJ2-7; d_call: NA; cdr3_aa: CASSLRGDGEQYF; cdr3_nt: TGTGCCAGCAGTTTACGAGGGGACGGGGAGCAGTACTTC
clone_size: NA; v_call: TRBV28; j_call: TRBJ2-7; d_call: TRBD1; cdr3_aa: CASIPLDRSYEQYF; cdr3_nt: TGTGCCAGCATTCCACTGGACAGGTCCTACGAGCAGTACTTC
clone_size: NA; v_call: TRBV4-1; j_call: TRBJ2-7; d_call: TRBD2; cdr3_aa: CASSQEGLARDEQYF; cdr3_nt: TGCGCCAGCAGCCAAGAGGGACTAGCTCGCGACGAGCAGTACTTC
clone_size: NA; v_call: TRBV2; j_call: TRBJ2-3; d_call: TRBD1; cdr3_aa: CASSAMPGQGISSTDTQYF; cdr3_nt: TGTGCCAGCAGTGCGATGCCGGGACAGGGAATCTCTAGCACAGATACGCAGTATTTT
clone_size: once; v_call: TRBV5-1; j_call: TRBJ1-1; d_call: NA; cdr3_aa: CASSLVGGGTEAFF; cdr3_nt: TGCGCCAGCAGCTTGGTCGGGGGCGGCACTGAAGCTTTCTTT
clone_size: NA; v_call: TRBV4-1; j_call: TRBJ2-7; d_call: NA; cdr3_aa: CASSQAPAYEQYF; cdr3_nt: TGCGCCAGCAGCCAAGCTCCAGCCTACGAGCAGTACTTC
clone_size: NA; v_call: TRBV5-1; j_call: TRBJ2-3; d_call: NA; cdr3_aa: CASSYRVYSSTDTQYF; cdr3_nt: TGCGCCAGCAGCTACAGGGTATACTCTAGCACAGATACGCAGTATTTT
clone_size: NA; v_call: TRBV4-2; j_call: TRBJ1-1; d_call: TRBD1; cdr3_aa: CASSQDFADRGTTFF; cdr3_nt: TGTGCCAGCAGCCAAGATTTTGCGGACAGGGGTACAACTTTCTTT
clone_size: NA; v_call: TRBV7-9; j_call: TRBJ1-2; d_call: NA; cdr3_aa: CASSLGHNNYGYTF; cdr3_nt: TGTGCCAGCAGCTTAGGGCACAATAACTATGGCTACACCTTC
clone_size: NA; v_call: TRBV7-9; j_call: TRBJ2-2; d_call: NA; cdr3_aa: CASSPWTVTDTGELFF; cdr3_nt: TGTGCCAGCAGCCCCTGGACAGTTACGGACACCGGGGAGCTGTTTTTT
clone_size: few; v_call: TRBV30; j_call: TRBJ2-7; d_call: NA; cdr3_aa: CAQSQGPSGEQYF; cdr3_nt: TGTGCTCAGTCCCAGGGCCCTTCGGGAGAGCAGTACTTC
clone_size: few; v_call: TRBV27; j_call: TRBJ2-1; d_call: TRBD2; cdr3_aa: CASSLLGLAGGLNEQFF; cdr3_nt: TGTGCCAGCAGTTTATTAGGACTAGCGGGAGGCTTGAATGAGCAGTTCTTC
clone_size: once; v_call: TRBV30; j_call: TRBJ2-2; d_call: NA; cdr3_aa: CAWDRDTGELFF; cdr3_nt: TGTGCCTGGGACAGAGACACCGGGGAGCTGTTTTTT
clone_size: NA; v_call: TRBV29-1; j_call: TRBJ2-7; d_call: TRBD1; cdr3_aa: CSVKVTRQGSPYEQYF; cdr3_nt: TGCAGCGTTAAGGTCACCAGACAGGGGTCGCCGTACGAGCAGTACTTC
clone_size: NA; v_call: TRBV30; j_call: TRBJ1-1; d_call: TRBD1; cdr3_aa: CAWSIWMSGQRKNTEAFF; cdr3_nt: TGTGCCTGGAGTATTTGGATGTCGGGACAGCGGAAAAACACTGAAGCTTTCTTT
clone_size: NA; v_call: TRBV7-8; j_call: TRBJ2-7; d_call: NA; cdr3_aa: CASSLALGTEQYF; cdr3_nt: TGTGCCAGCAGCTTAGCGTTAGGTACCGAGCAGTACTTC
clone_size: NA; v_call: TRBV2; j_call: TRBJ2-7; d_call: TRBD2; cdr3_aa: CASSDRTSGYEQYF; cdr3_nt: TGTGCCAGCAGTGACCGGACTAGCGGCTACGAGCAGTACTTC
clone_size: NA; v_call: TRBV9; j_call: TRBJ2-3; d_call: TRBD2; cdr3_aa: CASTPSGSTDTQYF; cdr3_nt: TGTGCCAGCACCCCTAGCGGTAGCACAGATACGCAGTATTTT
clone_size: NA; v_call: TRBV5-3; j_call: TRBJ2-7; d_call: TRBD1; cdr3_aa: CASSWAMTGSEQYF; cdr3_nt: TGTGCCAGCAGCTGGGCAATGACAGGGTCCGAGCAGTACTTC
clone_size: NA; v_call: TRBV6-6; j_call: TRBJ1-1; d_call: TRBD1; cdr3_aa: CASSRGFNTEAFF; cdr3_nt: TGTGCAAGTAGCAGGGGGTTTAACACTGAAGCTTTCTTT
clone_size: few; v_call: TRBV6-1; j_call: TRBJ2-3; d_call: NA; cdr3_aa: CASSEAGTQYF; cdr3_nt: TGTGCCAGCAGTGAGGCCGGTACGCAGTATTTT
clone_size: NA; v_call: TRBV7-9; j_call: TRBJ2-1; d_call: TRBD2; cdr3_aa: CASSFSGRQSYEQFF; cdr3_nt: TGTGCCAGCAGCTTTAGCGGGAGGCAATCGTATGAGCAGTTCTTC
clone_size: NA; v_call: TRBV7-7; j_call: TRBJ2-1; d_call: TRBD2; cdr3_aa: CASSSGTSGTNEQFF; cdr3_nt: TGTGCCAGCAGCTCCGGGACTAGCGGGACCAATGAGCAGTTCTTC
clone_size: NA; v_call: TRBV14; j_call: TRBJ2-7; d_call: TRBD2; cdr3_aa: CASSRVPGLNSYEQYF; cdr3_nt: TGTGCCAGCAGCCGGGTACCGGGACTAAACTCCTACGAGCAGTACTTC
clone_size: NA; v_call: TRBV20-1; j_call: TRBJ2-1; d_call: NA; cdr3_aa: CSAAHVGQFF; cdr3_nt: TGCAGTGCTGCCCATGTCGGGCAGTTCTTC
clone_size: NA; v_call: TRBV7-9; j_call: TRBJ2-7; d_call: NA; cdr3_aa: CASSLEGSSYEQYF; cdr3_nt: TGTGCCAGCAGCTTAGAGGGCAGCTCCTACGAGCAGTACTTC
clone_size: NA; v_call: TRBV2; j_call: TRBJ1-1; d_call: NA; cdr3_aa: CASSAAFEAFF; cdr3_nt: TGTGCCAGCAGTGCCGCCTTTGAAGCTTTCTTT
clone_size: NA; v_call: TRBV9; j_call: TRBJ1-1; d_call: NA; cdr3_aa: CASSVYETLNTEAFF; cdr3_nt: TGTGCCAGCAGCGTATACGAGACATTGAACACTGAAGCTTTCTTT
clone_size: NA; v_call: TRBV4-2; j_call: TRBJ1-1; d_call: TRBD1; cdr3_aa: CASSQGQGAGANTEAFF; cdr3_nt: TGTGCCAGCAGCCAAGGCCAGGGGGCAGGGGCGAACACTGAAGCTTTCTTT
clone_size: few; v_call: TRBV7-6; j_call: TRBJ2-5; d_call: TRBD2; cdr3_aa: CASSLTGGETQYF; cdr3_nt: TGTGCCAGCAGCTTAACGGGGGGGGAGACCCAGTACTTC
clone_size: NA; v_call: TRBV5-1; j_call: TRBJ2-5; d_call: TRBD1; cdr3_aa: CASSLGQGFVETQYF; cdr3_nt: TGCGCCAGCAGCTTGGGACAGGGATTCGTAGAGACCCAGTACTTC
clone_size: NA; v_call: TRBV9; j_call: TRBJ2-1; d_call: NA; cdr3_aa: CASSVGLANEQFF; cdr3_nt: TGTGCCAGCAGCGTAGGTTTAGCGAATGAGCAGTTCTTC
clone_size: NA; v_call: TRBV6-5; j_call: TRBJ2-3; d_call: NA; cdr3_aa: CASSYSLASTDTQYF; cdr3_nt: TGTGCCAGCAGTTACTCCCTCGCTTCCACAGATACGCAGTATTTT
clone_size: NA; v_call: TRBV19; j_call: TRBJ1-2; d_call: TRBD1; cdr3_aa: CASRSDTDRVHGYTF; cdr3_nt: TGTGCCAGTAGAAGTGATACGGACAGGGTTCATGGCTACACCTTC
clone_size: NA; v_call: TRBV6-5; j_call: TRBJ1-1; d_call: NA; cdr3_aa: CASSSSVNTEAFF; cdr3_nt: TGTGCCAGCAGCTCATCAGTGAACACTGAAGCTTTCTTT
clone_size: many; v_call: TRBV29-1; j_call: TRBJ1-2; d_call: NA; cdr3_aa: CSVVSGNYGYTF; cdr3_nt: TGCAGCGTTGTGTCGGGGAACTATGGCTACACCTTC
clone_size: NA; v_call: TRBV5-6; j_call: TRBJ2-7; d_call: NA; cdr3_aa: CASTKIGPYEQYF; cdr3_nt: TGTGCCAGCACCAAAATTGGACCCTACGAGCAGTACTTC
clone_size: NA; v_call: TRBV27; j_call: TRBJ2-4; d_call: NA; cdr3_aa: CASSLQGGLAKNIQYF; cdr3_nt: TGTGCCAGCTCCCTCCAGGGTGGTTTAGCCAAAAACATTCAGTACTTC
clone_size: few; v_call: TRBV29-1; j_call: TRBJ2-7; d_call: TRBD2; cdr3_aa: CSVVLLAGPPQQYF; cdr3_nt: TGCAGCGTTGTCCTACTAGCGGGACCCCCGCAGCAGTACTTC